This note documents a single TCR beta chain sequence. Sequencing was performed with immunoSEQ multiplex PCR; in TCRdb, only in-frame clones are kept and a portion is missing. This sample carries roughly 250,000 clones, more than 75% of them seen once, and the ten largest clones take about 3.3%. CDR1 MNHEY and CDR2 SVGAGI come from the germline V gene. The CDR3 spans 14 residues. Trimming took off 5 bases at V and 0 bases at J, with 10 bases between the two ends. The data are from a study of blood T cell repertoires in COVID-19. This chain joins TRBV6-5 and TRBJ1-1; TRBD1 might be the D (6 bases). The sequencing sample was made of PBMCs or T cells enriched from blood (not recorded which). This clonotype originated in a woman between 40 and 50 years old with acute COVID-19. CDR3 bases: TGTGCCAGCAGTCGAACAGGGTTGAACACTGAAGCTTTCTTT. Translating gives CASSRTGLNTEAFF.